This passage covers 10 T cell receptor beta chains from one sample sequenced in a study of glioma-infiltrating T cells. The iRepertoire nested amplicon-rescue multiplex PCR amplified TCR alpha and beta CDR3s from RNA. TCRdb re-called the multiplex PCR reads with MiXCR, one entry per CDR3 protein. The sample has roughly 16,000 distinct CDR3 sequences; roughly 64% are singletons. Sequenced sample: glioma tissue, nonneoplastic brain tissue, or PBMCs (not recorded which). All receptors come from a human donor with low-grade glioma or glioblastoma, undergoing nonglioma brain surgery, or in good health (not recorded which).

This clonotype has just a few counts. This chain connects TRBV2 to TRBJ1-6; 7 positions agree with TRBD1. This CDR3 is built from 15 residues. The germline CDR1 and CDR2 sequences are SNHLY and FYNNEI. J lost 0 bases, V lost 10 bases, and 6 bases had no gene match. The CDR3 loop is CAIGQGGSYNSPLHF. The DNA for the CDR3 is TGTGCCATCGGGCAGGGGGGCTCCTATAATTCACCCCTCCACTTT. Combining the CDR3 with reference TRBV2 and TRBJ1-6 gives the whole variable domain EPEVTQTPSHQVTQMGQEVILRCVPISNHLYFYWYRQILGQKVEFLVSFYNNEISEKSEIFDDQFSVERPDGSNFTLKIRSTKLEDSAMYFCAIGQGGSYNSPLHFGNGTRLTVT.

This chain connects TRBV6-2 or TRBV6-3 to TRBJ1-1; D call uncertain. CDR3 length: 14 residues. V lost 5 bases, J lost 0 bases, and 10 bases lay in between. From germline, CDR1 is MNHEY and CDR2 SVGEGT. The DNA for the CDR3 is TGTGCCAGCAGTGTGAGGACCGTGAACACTGAAGCTTTCTTT. Translation gives CASSVRTVNTEAFF.

This clonotype was detected only once. The chain uses TRBV20-1 and TRBJ1-2; no reliable D call. With 3 bases removed from V and 4 bases from J, the gap between germline ends came to 12 bases. Germline V gene sequence: CDR1 DFQATT, CDR2 SNEGSKA (reference sequence). The CDR3 spans 13 residues. CDR3 nucleotides: TGCAGTGCTAGCGATGGGGTTGCCTATGGCTACACCTTC. Translating gives CSASDGVAYGYTF.

The V gene is TRBV19, the J gene TRBJ2-5, with 7 bases identical to TRBD2. V lost 4 bases and J lost 1; bases outside the gene matches: 3. Per the germline V gene, CDR1 is LNHDA and CDR2 is SQIVND (reference sequence). This CDR3 is 14 amino acids long. The CDR3 reads CASSTTSVQETQYF. CDR3 DNA: TGTGCCAGTAGTACTACTAGCGTCCAAGAGACCCAGTACTTC.

The gene calls are TRBV6-2 or TRBV6-3 and TRBJ2-7; D call uncertain. V was trimmed by 2 bases and J by 3 bases, leaving 5 bases between them. The CDR3 sequence is 12 residues long. Germline CDR1 and CDR2: MNHEY and SVGEGT. CDR3 coding DNA: TGTGCCAGCAGTTACCGAAGCTACGAGCAGTACTTC. It yields the protein CASSYRSYEQYF.

The V call is TRBV20-1, the J call TRBJ1-2; a weak D match, TRBD1 (5 bases). CDR3 length: 13 amino acids. Germline V gene data show CDR1 as DFQATT and CDR2 as SNEGSKA (reference sequence). Trimming pared 2 bases from V and 2 bases from J, leaving 9 bases between. CDR3 region: CSARRDRNYGYTF. The CDR3 DNA reads as TGCAGTGCTAGAAGGGACCGGAACTATGGCTACACCTTC.

The J gene is TRBJ1-2, the V gene TRBV6-6, with D unresolved. The V and J ends lost 5 bases and 1 base respectively, with 11 bases between them. There are 14 residues in the CDR3. Germline lookup yields CDR1 MNHNY and CDR2 SVGAGI (reference sequence). For the CDR3, the DNA is TGTGCCAGCAGTGCCCGGTTCCTTAACTATGGCTACACCTTC. Its translation is CASSARFLNYGYTF.

The chain has TRBV6-1 and TRBJ1-2; 10 bases align to TRBD1. The trim removed 5 bases at V and 8 bases at J, leaving 8 bases unmatched. Germline CDR1 MNHNS, CDR2 SASEGT. The length of the CDR3 is 14 residues. The CDR3 region is CASSSRQGAGGYTF. As DNA, the CDR3 is TGTGCCAGCAGTTCCAGACAGGGGGCTGGAGGCTACACCTTC.

As concerns this clonotype: The CDR3 end shows no conserved phenylalanine or tryptophan, and so a read error is likely. The chain recombines TRBV20-1 with TRBJ2-7; tentative D call: TRBD1 (6 bases). CDR3 length: 15 residues. Germline V gene data show CDR1 as DFQATT and CDR2 as SNEGSKA (reference sequence). The CDR3 DNA reads TGCAGTACTAGAGAAGATTGGACAGAAACCTACGAGCAGTACCTC. The encoded protein is CSTREDWTETYEQYL.

Here the CDR3 reads CASSLVATNEQFF. The CDR3 coding sequence is TGTGCCAGCAGCTTAGTAGCCACGAATGAGCAGTTCTTC. V is TRBV11-2 and J is TRBJ2-1, with no clear D. The CDR3 spans 13 residues. V shed 1 base and J shed 7 bases, with 8 bases lying between them. The germline gives CDR1 SGHAT, CDR2 FQNNGV.